This paragraph covers one TCR beta chain sequence. Its antigen target is currently unknown. A much larger clone lies one base from this, so it may be a read error. The conserved final phenylalanine or tryptophan is absent from the CDR3, which likely points to a read error. The data are from a study of molecular identifiers for immune sequencing clone quantification (dated by TCRdb to 2017 to 2018). In terms of the full investigation: In a replicate experiment, RNA from roughly 18,000 or 92,000 naive CD8 T cells was split into five aliquots, four of which were sequenced. The study was a methods study using CD8 T cells to benchmark molecular-identifier clustering-based TCR repertoire sequencing (MIDCIRS) and TCR RNA copy counting. The full study reports these points: Naive libraries contained spiked-in Jurkat TCR RNA (around ten copies' worth), which is not part of the donor repertoire. Spiked-in Jurkat TCR RNA equivalent to a single cell was reported to be detectable even among approximately 1 million naive CD8 T cells. When barcode sub-clustering was left out, chimeric consensus sequences inflated TCR diversity, with chimeras reaching as high as 47%. Highly expanded clone sizes could be underestimated because identical TCR molecules may share a barcode. In CMV-specific effector cells, over 98% of molecules were held by clones above 20 RNA copies, whereas under 1% of molecules were held by such clones in naive cells. Modeling indicated approximately 3.2 TCR RNA copies recovered per cell, compared with about ten by digital PCR, which implies a capture efficiency of 25% to 35%.

Libraries of naive CD8 T cells were generated from roughly 21,000 to 960,000 sorted cells, with 10%, 30% or 50% of the purified RNA used. Naive CD8 T cells, defined as CD8+CD4-CCR7+CD45RA+, were FACS-sorted into RLT Plus buffer on a BD FACSAria II. To test detection sensitivity, Jurkat RNA equal to around 10 TCR copies was added to samples of about 19,000-1,100,000 naive CD8 T cells. Enrichment of CD8 T cells was done with RosetteSep CD8+ T Cell Enrichment Cocktail plus Ficoll-Paque, and ACK red cell lysis came afterward. A distance of 13 bases separates the germline ends of V and J, which lose 3 bases and 0 bases respectively. The CDR3 is 16 residues long, counting both termini. Just the 48-base CDR3 DNA is kept, in frame starting at base 1. CDR1 and CDR2, looked up from the germline V gene, are SGDLS and YYNGEE. Receptor amplification or capture employed PCR. The sequencer listed for this sample is Illumina HiSeq 4000. Bulk TCR libraries were generated as previously described, with the TCR primers listed in Table S5 used. The Qiagen AllPrep DNA/RNA kit was used to purify total RNA. Before any analysis, reads coming from multiple sequencing runs of the same library were combined into one pool. As for the original processing: Reads were retained only if an exact TCR constant sequence was present, and the retained reads were trimmed to 150 nt and grouped according to their 12-nt molecular barcodes. Reads within each barcode group were sub-clustered using a 15% Levenshtein threshold, and quality-weighted consensus sequences were constructed for each RNA molecule. Non-functional sequences were removed, as were lower-count sequences one edit away from another. Based on a fit of two negative binomial distributions, barcode sub-clusters having less than 20% of the maximum read count were discarded. TCRdb trimmed the raw reads at Q25, called clones with MiXCR and kept productive beta chains. Identical CDR3 proteins give one entry, which carries the most common genes and DNA. It is TCRdb's table, rather than the study itself, that gives the V and J calls and clone size. The sample data list about 300,000 distinct CDR3 sequences, and roughly a fifth of these were observed just once. The top ten constitute approximately 0.84% of the sample.

Sequencing used naive CD8+ T cells from blood, with Jurkat cell RNA spiked in. Interpreted using the paper, the cell subset or site label stands for: FACS-sorted CD8+CD4-CCR7+CD45RA+ naive T cells. The TCR was taken from a human donor in good health. Some libraries in this study had Jurkat cell RNA spiked in. The chain was built from TRBV9 and TRBJ1-3, with the D gene not confidently named. For the CDR3, the sequence is CASSAYGRNSGNTIYS. The DNA sequence reads TGTGCCAGCAGCGCATATGGACGGAACTCTGGAAACACCATATATTCT.